These T cell receptor beta chains were read from a single sample in a study of cytomegalovirus exposure and HLA in healthy donors. Only in-frame clones appear in the TCRdb table, and some are missing; sequencing was by immunoSEQ multiplex PCR. This table holds fewer than 90,000 clones, around 76% found once. The material sequenced was PBMCs. The receptor source for this set is a man aged 25-45 years in good health and CMV-seropositive. Each CDR3 is given with its conserved first and last residue. Fields, in order: D gene, CDR3 length, V gene, J gene, clone size, CDR3 DNA, CDR3 protein. D genes are given only for firm matches. Clone size is stated in some rows and not others, as once, few, many or a class when expanded.

d_gene: TRBD1; len: 16; v_gene: TRBV27; j_gene: TRBJ1-6; abundance: few; CDR3nt: TGTGCCAGCTCCCCGGGACAGGGTTTCCATAATTCACCCCTCCACTTT; CDR3aa: CASSPGQGFHNSPLHF
d_gene: TRBD2; len: 16; v_gene: TRBV4-1; j_gene: TRBJ2-7; abundance: few; CDR3nt: TGTGCCAGCAGCCAAGATAGCGGGGGGCCCTCCTACGAGCAGTACTTC; CDR3aa: CASSQDSGGPSYEQYF
d_gene: NA; len: 14; v_gene: TRBV27; j_gene: TRBJ2-3; abundance: NA; CDR3nt: TGTGCCAGCAGTTTACGGGTAGGCACAGATACGCAGTATTTT; CDR3aa: CASSLRVGTDTQYF
d_gene: TRBD1; len: 17; v_gene: TRBV28; j_gene: TRBJ2-7; abundance: NA; CDR3nt: TGTGCCAGCAGTTCCAAACAGGGGGTGTCCCTCTCCTACGAGCAGTACTTC; CDR3aa: CASSSKQGVSLSYEQYF
d_gene: TRBD2; len: 15; v_gene: TRBV15; j_gene: TRBJ2-7; abundance: NA; CDR3nt: TGTGCCACCAGCAGAGATCCCGGGAGGATATACGAGCAGTACTTC; CDR3aa: CATSRDPGRIYEQYF
d_gene: NA; len: 14; v_gene: TRBV18; j_gene: TRBJ1-3; abundance: NA; CDR3nt: TGTGCCAGCTCACCAAGGAGCGTGAGGGACACCATATATTTT; CDR3aa: CASSPRSVRDTIYF
d_gene: TRBD2; len: 15; v_gene: TRBV4-3; j_gene: TRBJ2-3; abundance: NA; CDR3nt: TGCGCCAGCAGCCAAATTAGCGGGGGGTTAGATACGCAGTATTTT; CDR3aa: CASSQISGGLDTQYF
d_gene: TRBD1; len: 16; v_gene: TRBV30; j_gene: TRBJ1-6; abundance: few; CDR3nt: TGTGCCTGGGGGCGGGACAGGACGGGATATAATTCACCCCTCCACTTT; CDR3aa: CAWGRDRTGYNSPLHF
d_gene: NA; len: 13; v_gene: TRBV6-1; j_gene: TRBJ1-2; abundance: NA; CDR3nt: TGTGCCAGCAGTGTACTTGGTGACTATGGCTACACCTTC; CDR3aa: CASSVLGDYGYTF
d_gene: TRBD1; len: 18; v_gene: TRBV4-2; j_gene: TRBJ2-1; abundance: NA; CDR3nt: TGTGCCAGCAGCCAAGGGGCCGCGACAGGGGGACTCTACAATGAGCAGTTCTTC; CDR3aa: CASSQGAATGGLYNEQFF
d_gene: NA; len: 16; v_gene: TRBV9; j_gene: TRBJ2-3; abundance: NA; CDR3nt: TGTGCCAGCAGCGTACTGTCAGGAATTAGCACAGATACGCAGTATTTT; CDR3aa: CASSVLSGISTDTQYF
d_gene: NA; len: 17; v_gene: TRBV18; j_gene: TRBJ2-5; abundance: NA; CDR3nt: NA; CDR3aa: CASSPRWGQGAGETQHF
d_gene: TRBD1; len: 15; v_gene: TRBV5-6; j_gene: TRBJ1-1; abundance: NA; CDR3nt: TGTGCCAGCAGCTTGTCCGGCGGGACAGGTACTGAAGCTTTCTTT; CDR3aa: CASSLSGGTGTEAFF
d_gene: NA; len: 15; v_gene: TRBV7-9; j_gene: TRBJ1-3; abundance: NA; CDR3nt: TGTGCCAGCAGCCCGACATTCGGACAGGGAAACACCATATATTTT; CDR3aa: CASSPTFGQGNTIYF
d_gene: TRBD1; len: 17; v_gene: TRBV15; j_gene: TRBJ1-2; abundance: NA; CDR3nt: TGTGCCACCAGCAGAGATAGAACAGGGGGTTTAAACTATGGCTACACCTTC; CDR3aa: CATSRDRTGGLNYGYTF
d_gene: NA; len: 13; v_gene: TRBV5-5; j_gene: TRBJ1-5; abundance: NA; CDR3nt: TGTGCCAGCAGCGATTCAGGGAATCAGCCCCAGCATTTT; CDR3aa: CASSDSGNQPQHF
d_gene: NA; len: 13; v_gene: TRBV30; j_gene: TRBJ2-5; abundance: NA; CDR3nt: TGTGCCTGGAGTGTCCACAGGAGTGGGGCCCAGTACTTC; CDR3aa: CAWSVHRSGAQYF
d_gene: NA; len: 14; v_gene: TRBV2; j_gene: TRBJ1-5; abundance: NA; CDR3nt: TGTGCCAGCAGTATACAGGTGGGGAATCAGCCCCAGCATTTT; CDR3aa: CASSIQVGNQPQHF
d_gene: NA; len: 15; v_gene: TRBV30; j_gene: TRBJ2-1; abundance: NA; CDR3nt: TGTGCCTGGGTGGGGGGGGCTTCGTCCTACAATGAGCAGTTCTTC; CDR3aa: CAWVGGASSYNEQFF
d_gene: NA; len: 14; v_gene: TRBV11-2; j_gene: TRBJ1-3; abundance: few; CDR3nt: TGTGCCAGCAGCTTAGCACGGTCTGGAAACACCATATATTTT; CDR3aa: CASSLARSGNTIYF
d_gene: TRBD2; len: 15; v_gene: TRBV5-6; j_gene: TRBJ2-7; abundance: few; CDR3nt: TGTGCCAGCTCGAAACTAGCGGGGGGCACCTACGAGCAGTACTTC; CDR3aa: CASSKLAGGTYEQYF
d_gene: TRBD2; len: 16; v_gene: TRBV7-6; j_gene: TRBJ2-2; abundance: NA; CDR3nt: TGTGCCAGCAGTCTGCCGGGACTAGCGGGCACCGGGGAGCTGTTTTTT; CDR3aa: CASSLPGLAGTGELFF
d_gene: TRBD2; len: 16; v_gene: TRBV7-3; j_gene: TRBJ2-5; abundance: NA; CDR3nt: TGTGCCAGCAGCCTTAGCGGGGGGCCCTCCCAAGAGACCCAGTACTTC; CDR3aa: CASSLSGGPSQETQYF
d_gene: NA; len: 16; v_gene: TRBV9; j_gene: TRBJ2-5; abundance: NA; CDR3nt: TGTGCCAGCAGCCTAGGAAGGGGGAGACACCAAGAGACCCAGTACTTC; CDR3aa: CASSLGRGRHQETQYF
d_gene: NA; len: 11; v_gene: TRBV7-2; j_gene: TRBJ2-7; abundance: NA; CDR3nt: TGTGCCAGCAGCCTATCTTACGAGCAGTACTTC; CDR3aa: CASSLSYEQYF
d_gene: NA; len: 16; v_gene: TRBV28; j_gene: TRBJ1-6; abundance: few; CDR3nt: TGTGCCAGCAGTTTGGGGGCCGGGGTCCCTAATTCACCCCTCCACTTT; CDR3aa: CASSLGAGVPNSPLHF
d_gene: NA; len: 18; v_gene: TRBV7-3; j_gene: TRBJ2-7; abundance: NA; CDR3nt: TGTGCCAGCAGCTTAATTGACTTGAGGGAGGCCAGCTCCTACAAGCAGTACTTC; CDR3aa: CASSLIDLREASSYKQYF
d_gene: NA; len: 14; v_gene: TRBV15; j_gene: TRBJ2-7; abundance: NA; CDR3nt: TGTGCCACCAGTCGGGACACACACTCCTACGAGCAGTACTTC; CDR3aa: CATSRDTHSYEQYF
d_gene: TRBD2; len: 15; v_gene: TRBV6-1; j_gene: TRBJ2-2; abundance: many; CDR3nt: TGTGCCAGCAGTGAAATAGCGGGGTACACCGGGGAGCTGTTTTTT; CDR3aa: CASSEIAGYTGELFF
d_gene: NA; len: 14; v_gene: TRBV6-4; j_gene: TRBJ2-3; abundance: NA; CDR3nt: TGTGCCAGCAGTGCAGGGCCTAGCACAGATACGCAGTATTTT; CDR3aa: CASSAGPSTDTQYF
d_gene: TRBD1; len: 16; v_gene: TRBV6-5; j_gene: TRBJ2-7; abundance: once; CDR3nt: TGTGCCAGCAGTTACTTTTCGGGACAGGGACTCTACGAGCAGTACTTC; CDR3aa: CASSYFSGQGLYEQYF
d_gene: NA; len: 17; v_gene: TRBV5-6; j_gene: TRBJ2-2; abundance: NA; CDR3nt: TGTGCCAGCAGCTCCGTTACAGGTCGGTTGAACACCGGGGAGCTGTTTTTT; CDR3aa: CASSSVTGRLNTGELFF
d_gene: NA; len: 16; v_gene: TRBV7-9; j_gene: TRBJ2-3; abundance: NA; CDR3nt: TGTGCCAGCAGCTTATCCATCACAGGCAGCACAGATACGCAGTATTTT; CDR3aa: CASSLSITGSTDTQYF
d_gene: TRBD1; len: 15; v_gene: TRBV19; j_gene: TRBJ1-4; abundance: NA; CDR3nt: TGTGCCAGTACCCGCCGACAGGGGAGGAATGAAAAACTGTTTTTT; CDR3aa: CASTRRQGRNEKLFF
d_gene: NA; len: 14; v_gene: TRBV11-2; j_gene: TRBJ2-1; abundance: NA; CDR3nt: TGTGCCAGCAGCTTAGAGGCAGGTTTGAATGAGCAGTTCTTC; CDR3aa: CASSLEAGLNEQFF
d_gene: TRBD2; len: 13; v_gene: TRBV28; j_gene: TRBJ2-1; abundance: NA; CDR3nt: TGTGCCAGCCGCCCTTGGGGAGGGGATGAGCAGTTCTTC; CDR3aa: CASRPWGGDEQFF
d_gene: NA; len: 15; v_gene: TRBV2; j_gene: TRBJ1-5; abundance: NA; CDR3nt: TGTGCCAGCAGTCGGGACTCCCTTAGCAATCAGCCCCAGCATTTT; CDR3aa: CASSRDSLSNQPQHF
d_gene: TRBD2; len: 15; v_gene: TRBV6-4; j_gene: TRBJ2-3; abundance: few; CDR3nt: TGTGCCAGCAGTGACGGCGGGGGTAGCACAGATACGCAGTATTTT; CDR3aa: CASSDGGGSTDTQYF
d_gene: NA; len: 11; v_gene: TRBV20-1; j_gene: TRBJ1-1; abundance: NA; CDR3nt: TGCAGTGCTAGAGATCCGGTCGGGGCTTTCTTT; CDR3aa: CSARDPVGAFF
d_gene: TRBD1; len: 16; v_gene: TRBV29-1; j_gene: TRBJ1-5; abundance: NA; CDR3nt: TGCAGCCCGTGCGAAGGGCAGGGGGCGTTTCGGCAGCCCCAGCATTTT; CDR3aa: CSPCEGQGAFRQPQHF
d_gene: TRBD1; len: 15; v_gene: TRBV6-5; j_gene: TRBJ2-7; abundance: NA; CDR3nt: TGTGCCAGCAGCTACCCGGGACAGGGGATTGCCGAGCAGTACTTC; CDR3aa: CASSYPGQGIAEQYF
d_gene: TRBD2; len: 18; v_gene: TRBV29-1; j_gene: TRBJ2-1; abundance: once; CDR3nt: TGCAGCGTCGAAACTAGCGGGGGACCTTGGAGCTCCTACAATGAGCAGTTCTTC; CDR3aa: CSVETSGGPWSSYNEQFF